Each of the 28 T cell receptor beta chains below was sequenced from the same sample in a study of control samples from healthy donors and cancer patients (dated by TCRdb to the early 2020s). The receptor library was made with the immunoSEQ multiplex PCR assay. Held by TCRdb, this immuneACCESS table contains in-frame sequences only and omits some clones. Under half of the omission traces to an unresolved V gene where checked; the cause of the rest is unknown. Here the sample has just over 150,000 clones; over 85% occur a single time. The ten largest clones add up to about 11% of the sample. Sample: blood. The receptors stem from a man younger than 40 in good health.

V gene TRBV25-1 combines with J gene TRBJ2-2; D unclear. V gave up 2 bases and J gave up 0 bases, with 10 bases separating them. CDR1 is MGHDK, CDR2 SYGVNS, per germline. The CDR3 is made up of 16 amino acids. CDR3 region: CASSEETVANTGELFF. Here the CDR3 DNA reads TGTGCCAGCAGTGAAGAGACGGTTGCGAACACCGGGGAGCTGTTTTTT. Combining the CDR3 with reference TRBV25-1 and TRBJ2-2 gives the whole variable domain EADIYQTPRYLVIGTGKKITLECSQTMGHDKMYWYQQDPGMELHLIHYSYGVNSTEKGDLSSESTVSRIRTEHFPLTLESARPSHTSQYLCASSEETVANTGELFFGEGSRLTVL.

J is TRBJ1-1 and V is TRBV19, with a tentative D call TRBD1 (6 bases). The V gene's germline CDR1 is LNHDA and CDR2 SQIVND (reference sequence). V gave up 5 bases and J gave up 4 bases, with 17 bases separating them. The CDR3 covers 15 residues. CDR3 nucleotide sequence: TGTGCCAGTAGTGATCAACAGGGTGGGGGCACTGAAGCTTTCTTT. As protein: CASSDQQGGGTEAFF.

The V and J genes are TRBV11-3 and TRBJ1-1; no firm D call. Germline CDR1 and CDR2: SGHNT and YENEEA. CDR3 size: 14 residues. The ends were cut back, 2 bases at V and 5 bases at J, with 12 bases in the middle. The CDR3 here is CASSLNPSSTEAFF. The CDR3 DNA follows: TGTGCCAGCAGCTTAAACCCGTCAAGTACTGAAGCTTTCTTT.

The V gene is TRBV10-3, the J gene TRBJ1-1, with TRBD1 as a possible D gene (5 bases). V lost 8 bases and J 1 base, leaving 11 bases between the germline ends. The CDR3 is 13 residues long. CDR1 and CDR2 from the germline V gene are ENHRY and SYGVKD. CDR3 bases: TGTGCCATCGGCGGGCAGGGGAACACTGAAGCTTTCTTT. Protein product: CAIGGQGNTEAFF.

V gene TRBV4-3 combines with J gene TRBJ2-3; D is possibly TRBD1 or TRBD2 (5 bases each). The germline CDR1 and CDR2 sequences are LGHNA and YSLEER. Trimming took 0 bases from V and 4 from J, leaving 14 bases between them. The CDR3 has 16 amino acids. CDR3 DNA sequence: TGCGCCAGCAGCCAAGAATTGATGGGGGACGCAGATACGCAGTATTTT. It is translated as CASSQELMGDADTQYF.

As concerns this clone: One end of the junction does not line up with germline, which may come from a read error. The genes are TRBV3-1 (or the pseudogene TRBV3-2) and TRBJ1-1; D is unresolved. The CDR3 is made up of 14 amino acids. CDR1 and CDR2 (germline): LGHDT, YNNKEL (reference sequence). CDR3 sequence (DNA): TGTGCCAGCAGTCAAGGTTTGACTTCCACTGAAGCTTTCTTT. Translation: CASSQGLTSTEAFF.

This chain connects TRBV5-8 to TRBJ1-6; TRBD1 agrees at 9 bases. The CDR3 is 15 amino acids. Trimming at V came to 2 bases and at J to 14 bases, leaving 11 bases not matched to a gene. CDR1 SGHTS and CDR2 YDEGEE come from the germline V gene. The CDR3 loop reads CASSFRGQGSITLHF. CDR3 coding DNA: TGTGCCAGCAGCTTTCGGGGACAGGGATCGATAACCCTCCACTTT.

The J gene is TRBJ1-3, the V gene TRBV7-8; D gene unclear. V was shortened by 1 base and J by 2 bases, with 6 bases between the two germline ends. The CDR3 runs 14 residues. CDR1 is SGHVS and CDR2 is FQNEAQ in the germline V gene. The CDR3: CASSLVVAGNTIYF. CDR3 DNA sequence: TGTGCCAGCAGCTTAGTGGTAGCTGGAAACACCATATATTTT. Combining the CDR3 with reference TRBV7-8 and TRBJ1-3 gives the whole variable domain GAGVSQSPRYKVAKRGQDVALRCDPISGHVSLFWYQQALGQGPEFLTYFQNEAQLDKSGLPSDRFFAERPEGSVSTLKIQRTQQEDSAVYLCASSLVVAGNTIYFGEGSWLTVV.

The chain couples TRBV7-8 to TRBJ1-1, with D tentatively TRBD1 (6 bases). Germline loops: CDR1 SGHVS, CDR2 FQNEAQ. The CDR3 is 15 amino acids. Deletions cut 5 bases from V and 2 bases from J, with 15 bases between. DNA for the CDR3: TGTGCCAGCAGCCCCAGACGAGGGGGTAACACTGAAGCTTTCTTT. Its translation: CASSPRRGGNTEAFF.

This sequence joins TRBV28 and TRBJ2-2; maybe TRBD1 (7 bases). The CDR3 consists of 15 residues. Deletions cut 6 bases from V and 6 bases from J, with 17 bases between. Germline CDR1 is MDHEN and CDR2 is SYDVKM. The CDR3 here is CASSVGGGIPGELFF. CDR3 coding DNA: TGTGCCAGCAGCGTAGGGGGCGGGATCCCCGGGGAGCTGTTTTTT.

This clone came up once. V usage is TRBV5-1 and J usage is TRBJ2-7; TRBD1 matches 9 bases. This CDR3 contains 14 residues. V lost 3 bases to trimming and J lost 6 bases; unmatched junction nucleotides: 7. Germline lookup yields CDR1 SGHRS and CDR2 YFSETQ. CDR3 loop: CASSSVTGGGEQYF. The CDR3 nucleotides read TGCGCCAGCAGCTCAGTAACAGGGGGCGGCGAGCAGTACTTC.

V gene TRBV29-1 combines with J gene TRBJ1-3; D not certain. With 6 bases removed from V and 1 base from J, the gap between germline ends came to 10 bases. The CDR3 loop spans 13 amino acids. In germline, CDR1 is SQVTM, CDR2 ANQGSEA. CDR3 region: CSVAWGSGNTIYF. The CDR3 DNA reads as TGCAGCGTCGCTTGGGGTTCTGGAAACACCATATATTTT. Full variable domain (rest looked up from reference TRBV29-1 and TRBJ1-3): SAVISQKPSRDICQRGTSLTIQCQVDSQVTMMFWYRQQPGQSLTLIATANQGSEATYESGFVIDKFPISRPNLTFSTLTVSNMSPEDSSIYLCSVAWGSGNTIYFGEGSWLTVV.

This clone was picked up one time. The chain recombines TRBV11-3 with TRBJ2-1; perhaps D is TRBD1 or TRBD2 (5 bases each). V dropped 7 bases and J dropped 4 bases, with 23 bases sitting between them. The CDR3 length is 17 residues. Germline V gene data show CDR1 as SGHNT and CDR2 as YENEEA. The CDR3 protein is CASIPYDALGPYNEQFF. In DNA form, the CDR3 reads TGTGCCAGCATACCCTACGACGCCCTGGGACCGTACAATGAGCAGTTCTTC.

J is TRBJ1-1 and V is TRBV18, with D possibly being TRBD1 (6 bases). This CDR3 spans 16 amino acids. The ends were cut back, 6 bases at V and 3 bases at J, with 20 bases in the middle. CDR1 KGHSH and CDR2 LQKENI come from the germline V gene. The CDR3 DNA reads TGTGCCAGCTCCGATCCAGGGGTTTTGGAGTACACTGAAGCTTTCTTT. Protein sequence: CASSDPGVLEYTEAFF.

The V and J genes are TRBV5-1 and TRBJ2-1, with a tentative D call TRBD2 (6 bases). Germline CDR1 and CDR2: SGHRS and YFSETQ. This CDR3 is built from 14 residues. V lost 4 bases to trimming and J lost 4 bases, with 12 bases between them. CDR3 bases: TGCGCCAGCAGCGGGGGACTTAGTTACAATGAGCAGTTCTTC. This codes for CASSGGLSYNEQFF.

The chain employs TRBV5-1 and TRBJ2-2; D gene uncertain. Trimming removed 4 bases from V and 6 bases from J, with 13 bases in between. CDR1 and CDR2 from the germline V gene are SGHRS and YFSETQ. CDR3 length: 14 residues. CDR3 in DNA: TGCGCCAGCAGCCGAGACGACAAGGCCGGGGAGCTGTTTTTT. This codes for CASSRDDKAGELFF.

This chain's CDR3 is CASKDLSGNTIYF. CDR3 DNA: TGTGCCAGCAAGGACCTCTCTGGAAACACCATATATTTT. This sequence joins TRBV3-1 (or the pseudogene TRBV3-2) and TRBJ1-3; D gene ambiguous. CDR1 is LGHDT, CDR2 YNNKEL, per germline (reference sequence). V was trimmed by 7 bases and J by 0 bases, leaving 7 bases between them. The CDR3 has 13 residues.

In nucleotides, the CDR3 is TGTGCCAGCAGTTACTCGTCAGTTTACCAGGGAAATAGCAATCAGCCCCAGCATTTT. Its protein product is CASSYSSVYQGNSNQPQHF. V and J are TRBV6-2 or TRBV6-3 and TRBJ1-5; perhaps TRBD1 as D (5 bases). The CDR3 runs 19 residues. CDR1 is MNHEY and CDR2 is SVGEGT in the germline V gene. The V end lost 0 bases, the J end lost 0 bases, and 18 bases lay between the germline ends.

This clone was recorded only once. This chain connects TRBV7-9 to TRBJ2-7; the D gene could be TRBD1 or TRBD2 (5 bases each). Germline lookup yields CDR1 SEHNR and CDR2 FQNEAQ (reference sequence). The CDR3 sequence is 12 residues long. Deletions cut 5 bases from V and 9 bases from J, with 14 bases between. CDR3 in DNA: TGTGCCAGCAGCCTTGCAGGGACCAGGCAGTACTTC. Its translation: CASSLAGTRQYF.

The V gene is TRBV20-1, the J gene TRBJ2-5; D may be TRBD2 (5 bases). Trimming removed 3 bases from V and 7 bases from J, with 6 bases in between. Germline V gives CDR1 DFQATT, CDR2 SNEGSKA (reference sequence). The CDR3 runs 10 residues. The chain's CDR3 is CSASRGTQYF. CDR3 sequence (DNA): TGCAGTGCTAGCCGGGGGACCCAGTACTTC.

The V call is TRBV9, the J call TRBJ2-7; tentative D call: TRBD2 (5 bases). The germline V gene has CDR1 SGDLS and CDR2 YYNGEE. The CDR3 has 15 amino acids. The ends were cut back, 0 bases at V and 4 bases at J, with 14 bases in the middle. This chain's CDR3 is CASSVDLGRGYEQYF. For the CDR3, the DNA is TGTGCCAGCAGCGTAGATTTGGGGAGAGGGTACGAGCAGTACTTC.

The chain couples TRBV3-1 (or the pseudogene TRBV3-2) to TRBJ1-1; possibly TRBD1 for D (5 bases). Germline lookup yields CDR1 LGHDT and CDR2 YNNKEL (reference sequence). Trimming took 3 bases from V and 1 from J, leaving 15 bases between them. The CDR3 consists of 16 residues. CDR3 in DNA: TGTGCCAGCAGCCAGAGGGGCCCTGGGTCGAACACTGAAGCTTTCTTT. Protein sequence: CASSQRGPGSNTEAFF.

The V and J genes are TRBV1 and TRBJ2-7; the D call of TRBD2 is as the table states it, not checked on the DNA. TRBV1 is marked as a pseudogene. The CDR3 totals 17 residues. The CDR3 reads CTSSRTPGLPYYNEQYF. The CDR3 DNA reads TGCACCAGCAGCCGGACTCCGGGACTACCGTACTATAACGAGCAGTACTTC.

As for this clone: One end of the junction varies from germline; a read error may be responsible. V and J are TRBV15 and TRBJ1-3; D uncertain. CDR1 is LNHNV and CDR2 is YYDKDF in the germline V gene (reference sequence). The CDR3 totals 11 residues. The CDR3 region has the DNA TGTGCCACCCGAACTGGGAACACCATATATTTT. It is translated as CATRTGNTIYF.

CDR3: CASSRASGGRSYNEQFF. Here the CDR3 DNA reads TGTGCCAGTAGTAGGGCTAGCGGAGGGCGGTCCTACAATGAGCAGTTCTTC. The gene calls are TRBV19 and TRBJ2-1; 7 nucleotides agree with TRBD2. Trimming cost V 4 bases and J 1 base; bases outside gene matches: 10. CDR1 and CDR2 (germline): LNHDA, SQIVND (reference sequence). This CDR3 is built from 17 residues. The full variable domain, in which reference TRBV19 and TRBJ2-1 provide the parts outside the CDR3, is DGGITQSPKYLFRKEGQNVTLSCEQNLNHDAMYWYRQDPGQGLRLIYYSQIVNDFQKGDIAEGYSVSREKKESFPLTVTSAQKNPTAFYLCASSRASGGRSYNEQFFGPGTRLTVL.

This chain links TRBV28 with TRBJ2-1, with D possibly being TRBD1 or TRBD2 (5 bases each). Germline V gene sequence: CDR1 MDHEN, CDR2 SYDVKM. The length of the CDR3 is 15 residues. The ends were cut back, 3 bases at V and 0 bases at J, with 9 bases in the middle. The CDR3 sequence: CASSLGDLSYNEQFF. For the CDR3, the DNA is TGTGCCAGCAGTTTGGGGGACCTCTCCTACAATGAGCAGTTCTTC.

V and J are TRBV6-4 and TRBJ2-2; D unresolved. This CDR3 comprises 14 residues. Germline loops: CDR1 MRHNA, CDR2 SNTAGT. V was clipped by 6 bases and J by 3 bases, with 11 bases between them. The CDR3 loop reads CASSPWKYTGELFF. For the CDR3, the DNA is TGTGCCAGCAGCCCTTGGAAGTACACCGGGGAGCTGTTTTTT.

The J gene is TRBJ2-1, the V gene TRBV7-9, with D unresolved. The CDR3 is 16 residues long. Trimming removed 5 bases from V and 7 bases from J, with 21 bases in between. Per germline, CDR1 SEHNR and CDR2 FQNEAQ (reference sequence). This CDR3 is CASSPSGRSALNEQFF. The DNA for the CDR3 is TGTGCCAGCAGCCCCTCCGGGCGGTCCGCCCTGAATGAGCAGTTCTTC.